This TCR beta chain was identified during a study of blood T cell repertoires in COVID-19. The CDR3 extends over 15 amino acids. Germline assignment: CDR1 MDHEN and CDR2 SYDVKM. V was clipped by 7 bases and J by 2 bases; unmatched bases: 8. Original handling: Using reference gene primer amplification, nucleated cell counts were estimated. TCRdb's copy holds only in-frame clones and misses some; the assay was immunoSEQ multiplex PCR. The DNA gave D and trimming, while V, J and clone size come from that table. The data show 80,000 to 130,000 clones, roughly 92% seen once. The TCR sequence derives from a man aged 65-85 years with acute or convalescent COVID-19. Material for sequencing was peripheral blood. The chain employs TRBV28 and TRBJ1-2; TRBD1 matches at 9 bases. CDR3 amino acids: CASTGTGRSNYGYTF. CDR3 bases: TGTGCCAGCACCGGGACAGGGCGATCCAACTATGGCTACACCTTC.